The 29 T cell receptor beta chains presented below share a single source sample, sequenced in a study of shared clonotypes between healthy human individuals. TCRdb's copy holds only in-frame clones and misses some; the assay was immunoSEQ multiplex PCR. The sample yields 2 million to 2.5 million clones, 90% to 95% seen once. The specimen was naive CD4+ T cells from PBMCs. Subset: CD45RA+ positively selected. These receptor sequences come from a man between 18 and 35 years old in good health. Some clones in this sample may be carry-over from other donors' samples.

Points on this clone: The sample carries other DNA sequences with the same CDR3. The V and J genes are TRBV5-1 and TRBJ2-1; D gene uncertain. CDR1 and CDR2 (germline): SGHRS, YFSETQ. The V and J ends lost 0 bases and 5 bases respectively, with 9 bases between them. CDR3 length: 14 residues. As DNA, the CDR3 is TGCGCCAGCAGCTTGGTACCGGGCGACAATGAGCAGTTCTTC. This encodes CASSLVPGDNEQFF.

The rearrangement joins TRBV7-3 to TRBJ1-4, with 9 bases aligning to TRBD1. V was clipped by 5 bases and J by 4 bases; unmatched bases: 20. The CDR3 has 20 amino acids. Germline CDR1 and CDR2: SGHTA and FQGTGA. CDR3 DNA sequence: TGTGCCAGCAGCCAGGACAGGGGAGGACGCCCCTTGGGGCTTAATGAAAAACTGTTTTTT. Translated, it gives CASSQDRGGRPLGLNEKLFF. Full variable domain (rest looked up from reference TRBV7-3 and TRBJ1-4): GAGVSQTPSNKVTEKGKYVELRCDPISGHTALYWYRQSLGQGPEFLIYFQGTGAADDSGLPNDRFFAVRPEGSVSTLKIQRTERGDSAVYLCASSQDRGGRPLGLNEKLFFGSGTQLSVL.

Worth noting for this clone: The identical CDR3 is also encoded by other nucleotide sequences in the sample. The CDR3 is CASSRDRAYEQYF. The CDR3 DNA is TGCGCCAGCAGTCGGGACCGGGCCTACGAGCAGTACTTC. This chain links TRBV5-1 with TRBJ2-7; D assignment may be TRBD1 or TRBD2 (5 bases each). The V end was cut by 5 bases, the J end by 2 bases, with 11 bases between. Germline V CDR1 and CDR2: SGHRS, YFSETQ. The CDR3 is 13 amino acids. The complete variable domain, with remaining parts taken from reference TRBV5-1 and TRBJ2-7, reads KAGVTQTPRYLIKTRGQQVTLSCSPISGHRSVSWYQQTPGQGLQFLFEYFSETQRNKGNFPGRFSGRQFSNSRSEMNVSTLELGDSALYLCASSRDRAYEQYFGPGTRLTVT.

This chain joins TRBV6-6 and TRBJ1-3; 7 bases map to TRBD1. This CDR3 spans 14 amino acids. CDR1 is MNHNY and CDR2 is SVGAGI in the germline V gene (reference sequence). The ends lost 6 bases at V and 3 bases at J; junction bases unmatched: 5. DNA of the CDR3: TGTGCCAGCAGAGGGGGCTCCTATGGAAACACCATATATTTT. This codes for CASRGGSYGNTIYF.

V is TRBV20-1 and J is TRBJ1-1; the D is unclear. Germline CDR1 is DFQATT and CDR2 is SNEGSKA (reference sequence). Trimming removed 4 bases at V and 11 bases at J, with 14 bases between. The CDR3 contains 11 residues. CDR3 DNA: TGCAGTGCTACGAAGGCGTGGATTGCTTTCTTT. Translating gives CSATKAWIAFF.

The chain recombines TRBV7-2 with TRBJ1-1; 7 bases are a match to TRBD1. The CDR3 loop spans 14 amino acids. V shed 5 bases, J shed 4 bases, and the junction held 7 bases outside the gene matches. The germline V gene encodes CDR1 SGHTA and CDR2 FQGNSA. CDR3 in amino acids: CASSRQGSVTEAFF. CDR3 DNA: TGTGCCAGCAGCCGACAGGGATCGGTCACTGAAGCTTTCTTT.

This rearrangement joins TRBV28 to TRBJ2-7; TRBD1 aligns across 11 bases. The CDR3 has 13 residues. V gave up 7 bases and J gave up 7 bases; unmatched junction bases: 6. Germline V lookup: CDR1 MDHEN, CDR2 SYDVKM. CDR3 DNA: TGTGCCAGCAAAGGACAGGGGGCATGGGAGCAGTACTTC. This encodes CASKGQGAWEQYF.

This clone appeared once. J is TRBJ1-4 and V is TRBV19; D is perhaps TRBD1 (5 bases). V was clipped by 3 bases and J by 11 bases, with 22 bases between them. The germline CDR1 and CDR2 sequences are LNHDA and SQIVND (reference sequence). The CDR3 length is 16 residues. CDR3 region: CASSIVAERLKGKLFF. CDR3 DNA: TGTGCCAGTAGTATCGTTGCGGAAAGGTTAAAGGGGAAACTGTTTTTT.

The chain carries TRBV5-1 and TRBJ2-1; 8 bases are shared with TRBD2. Trimming took 6 bases from V and 0 from J; bases not matched to a gene: 8. The CDR3 spans 16 residues. Germline loops: CDR1 SGHRS, CDR2 YFSETQ. The CDR3 region is CASTILAGSSYNEQFF. For the CDR3, the DNA is TGCGCCAGCACCATCTTAGCGGGATCCTCCTACAATGAGCAGTTCTTC. Variable domain in full (rest from reference TRBV5-1 and TRBJ2-1): KAGVTQTPRYLIKTRGQQVTLSCSPISGHRSVSWYQQTPGQGLQFLFEYFSETQRNKGNFPGRFSGRQFSNSRSEMNVSTLELGDSALYLCASTILAGSSYNEQFFGPGTRLTVL.

The chain employs TRBV29-1 and TRBJ1-1; D remains ambiguous. The ends were cut back, 4 bases at V and 4 bases at J, with 19 bases in the middle. The CDR3 has 15 residues. CDR1 SQVTM and CDR2 ANQGSEA come from the germline V gene. The CDR3 DNA reads as TGCAGCGTTGGGCTTCGGCTGCCAGACTTCACTGAAGCTTTCTTT. Protein: CSVGLRLPDFTEAFF.

As for this clone: The same CDR3 arises from other DNA sequences in this sample as well. The chain combines TRBV5-1 with TRBJ2-7; D is possibly TRBD1 or TRBD2 (5 bases each). CDR3 length: 13 residues. Germline loops: CDR1 SGHRS, CDR2 YFSETQ. The V end lost 0 bases, the J end lost 2 bases, and 6 bases lay between the germline ends. CDR3 region: CASSLGGTYEQYF. In nucleotides, the CDR3 is TGCGCCAGCAGCTTGGGGGGGACCTACGAGCAGTACTTC.

The CDR3 DNA is TGTGCCAGCTCACCGAGCCAAGGATCCTCTGGAAACACCATATATTTT. Encoded protein: CASSPSQGSSGNTIYF. The V call is TRBV18, the J call TRBJ1-3, with D hard to call. The germline V gene encodes CDR1 KGHSH and CDR2 LQKENI. The CDR3 spans 16 residues. Trimming stripped 3 bases from V and 0 bases from J, with 12 bases between.

This clone was seen a single time. The rearrangement joins TRBV28 to TRBJ2-7; weak D call: TRBD2 (6 bases). This CDR3 has 15 amino acids. Germline V gives CDR1 MDHEN, CDR2 SYDVKM. V dropped 1 base and J dropped 3 bases, with 13 bases sitting between them. The CDR3 reads CASSLLRGGIYEQYF. In DNA, the CDR3 is TGTGCCAGCAGTTTATTACGGGGAGGAATCTACGAGCAGTACTTC.

The chain is built from TRBV19 and TRBJ2-5; 7 nucleotides align to TRBD1. Germline values: CDR1 LNHDA, CDR2 SQIVND (reference sequence). This CDR3 is built from 14 residues. J was trimmed by 5 bases and V by 4 bases; bases with no gene match: 7. CDR3 protein: CASSTRDSLETQYF. Written as DNA, the CDR3 is TGTGCCAGTAGTACACGGGACAGTTTGGAGACCCAGTACTTC.

The chain couples TRBV28 to TRBJ1-5, with 9 positions matching TRBD1. Germline assignment: CDR1 MDHEN and CDR2 SYDVKM. The CDR3 is 15 amino acids. V gave up 4 bases and J gave up 9 bases; unmatched junction bases: 10. The chain's CDR3 is CASSSPGQGGRPQHF. The CDR3 DNA is TGTGCCAGCAGTTCACCGGGACAGGGCGGGCGGCCCCAGCATTTT.

The table lists this clone with a count of one. The genes are TRBV29-1 and TRBJ2-1; 7 bases align to TRBD1. V lost 5 bases to trimming and J lost 7 bases; unmatched junction nucleotides: 5. Germline-derived CDR1 and CDR2 are SQVTM and ANQGSEA. The CDR3 spans 12 residues. The CDR3 nucleotides are TGCAGCGTTAGGGGACAGTGGAATGAGCAGTTCTTC. Protein product: CSVRGQWNEQFF.

The V call is TRBV6-1, the J call TRBJ1-1; 10 nucleotides agree with TRBD1. Germline lookup yields CDR1 MNHNS and CDR2 SASEGT. There are 14 residues in the CDR3. The V segment lost 6 bases and the J segment 4 bases; nucleotides outside the gene matches: 5. The CDR3 nucleotides read TGTGCCAGCAGGAGTAGACAGGGGGCCACTGAAGCTTTCTTT. Encoded protein: CASRSRQGATEAFF.

The J gene is TRBJ1-1, the V gene TRBV18; TRBD1 agrees at 9 bases. The V gene's germline CDR1 is KGHSH and CDR2 LQKENI. Trimming took 2 bases from V and 4 from J; bases not matched to a gene: 5. The CDR3 has 15 amino acids. CDR3 DNA sequence: TGTGCCAGCTCACCAAAGGGACAGGGCCCCACTGAAGCTTTCTTT. This gives the protein CASSPKGQGPTEAFF.

J is TRBJ2-7 and V is TRBV10-3; D perhaps matches TRBD1 (5 bases). V lost 5 bases, J lost 3 bases, and 11 bases lay in between. In germline, CDR1 is ENHRY, CDR2 SYGVKD. This CDR3 has 13 residues. CDR3 DNA sequence: TGTGCCATCAGTTTGGACACCTACTACGAGCAGTACTTC. It specifies CAISLDTYYEQYF.

The chain is built from TRBV13 and TRBJ2-3; TRBD1 agrees at 12 bases. V lost 10 bases, J lost 2 bases, and 22 bases stayed unmatched. The CDR3 consists of 20 residues. Germline V lookup: CDR1 PRHDT, CDR2 FYEKMQ (reference sequence). The CDR3 DNA follows: TGTGCCACCAAAAGCCGGGACAGGGGGCTGTCTAGCGGGAACACAGATACGCAGTATTTT. Translation gives CATKSRDRGLSSGNTDTQYF. Combining the CDR3 with reference TRBV13 and TRBJ2-3 gives the whole variable domain AAGVIQSPRHLIKEKRETATLKCYPIPRHDTVYWYQQGPGQDPQFLISFYEKMQSDKGSIPDRFSAQQFSDYHSELNMSSLELGDSALYFCATKSRDRGLSSGNTDTQYFGPGTRLTVL.

This clone is a singleton in its sample. This rearrangement joins TRBV2 to TRBJ1-5; 7 nucleotides align to TRBD1. The CDR3 contains 14 residues. The germline gives CDR1 SNHLY, CDR2 FYNNEI. V dropped 4 bases and J dropped 6; count of bases not matched to a gene: 6. In DNA, the CDR3 is TGTGCCAGCAGTGGGGGACAGCCTCTTCAGCCCCAGCATTTT. This translates into CASSGGQPLQPQHF. The full variable domain, completed using reference TRBV2 and TRBJ1-5, is EPEVTQTPSHQVTQMGQEVILRCVPISNHLYFYWYRQILGQKVEFLVSFYNNEISEKSEIFDDQFSVERPDGSNFTLKIRSTKLEDSAMYFCASSGGQPLQPQHFGDGTRLSIL.

J is TRBJ2-7 and V is TRBV18, with D perhaps matching TRBD2 (5 bases). The CDR3 contains 15 residues. V was cut by 3 bases and J by 5 bases, with 17 bases left in between. CDR1 KGHSH and CDR2 LQKENI come from the germline V gene. The CDR3 protein is CASSPGLSGSDEQYF. CDR3 DNA sequence: TGTGCCAGCTCACCGGGGTTATCGGGGTCGGACGAGCAGTACTTC.

The J gene is TRBJ1-2, the V gene TRBV4-1, with 8 bases fitting TRBD1. The CDR3 runs 14 residues. Losses at the gene ends were 2 bases for V and 8 bases for J; bases not matched to a gene: 7. CDR1 and CDR2 (germline): MGHRA, YSYEKL. In DNA, the CDR3 is TGCGCCAGCAGCCAAATGGACAGGGTAGGCGGCTACACCTTC. Its protein is CASSQMDRVGGYTF.

The V gene is TRBV5-1, the J gene TRBJ2-3; TRBD2 agrees at 9 bases. Trimming at V came to 4 bases and at J to 2 bases, leaving 5 bases not matched to a gene. Germline V lookup: CDR1 SGHRS, CDR2 YFSETQ. CDR3 size: 15 residues. CDR3 residues: CASSRTSDFTDTQYF. In DNA, the CDR3 is TGCGCCAGCAGCAGGACTAGCGACTTCACAGATACGCAGTATTTT.

This clone has a single count. The gene calls are TRBV6-5 and TRBJ2-3, with D possibly being TRBD2 (7 bases). Germline values: CDR1 MNHEY, CDR2 SVGAGI. The ends were cut back, 7 bases at V and 2 bases at J, with 13 bases in the middle. The CDR3 has 14 amino acids. The DNA for the CDR3 is TGTGCCAGCAATGTGGGGGGGCACACAGATACGCAGTATTTT. It codes for CASNVGGHTDTQYF.

The chain combines TRBV5-1 with TRBJ2-1; D may be TRBD1 or TRBD2 (5 bases each). Germline CDR1 is SGHRS and CDR2 is YFSETQ. The CDR3 extends over 15 amino acids. Trimming removed 0 bases at V and 2 bases at J, with 9 bases between. The CDR3: CASSLGGITYNEQFF. The CDR3 DNA follows: TGCGCCAGCAGCTTGGGGGGGATCACCTACAATGAGCAGTTCTTC.

J is TRBJ2-1 and V is TRBV2; 10 bases fit TRBD1. Germline CDR1 is SNHLY and CDR2 is FYNNEI. This CDR3 has 15 residues. V gave up 6 bases and J gave up 3 bases; unmatched junction bases: 5. CDR3 in amino acids: CASSADRGSYNEQFF. The DNA for the CDR3 is TGTGCCAGCAGCGCGGACAGGGGGAGCTACAATGAGCAGTTCTTC.

V gene TRBV7-3 combines with J gene TRBJ1-1; no clear D gene. The CDR3 runs 15 residues. CDR1 is SGHTA, CDR2 FQGTGA, per germline. V was cut by 1 base and J by 5 bases, with 14 bases left in between. CDR3 sequence reads: CASSLNRVGVTEAFF. The CDR3 DNA sequence: TGTGCCAGCAGCTTAAACCGGGTGGGAGTGACTGAAGCTTTCTTT.

This chain connects TRBV29-1 to TRBJ1-2; no definite D call. This CDR3 has 12 amino acids. Germline V gene sequence: CDR1 SQVTM, CDR2 ANQGSEA. The germline V and J ends were trimmed by 6 bases and 4 bases, with 12 bases remaining between them. CDR3 sequence: CSVREGSYGYTF. The DNA for the CDR3 is TGCAGCGTCCGGGAGGGATCCTATGGCTACACCTTC.